The T cell receptor beta chain under discussion was sequenced for a study of cytomegalovirus exposure and HLA in healthy donors. Findings and caveats of the study: Among the most significant clusters, several appeared linked to common viral pathogens in a later analysis. The authors later found HLA-associated TCR beta chains more clonally expanded than equally common others. The authors considered a cluster of highly shared sequence variants likely to be a sequencing artifact.

As to this clone: The target antigen is unknown.

The CDR3 extends over 15 amino acids. The germline CDR1 and CDR2 sequences are SGHRS and YFSETQ. With V trimmed by 0 bases and J by 1 base, 0 bases remained unmatched. PCR involved 60 Vbeta and 13 Jbeta primers. Profiled with immunoSEQ multiplex PCR; TCRdb holds only in-frame clones, not every one. The sample shows roughly 69,000 clones, roughly three quarters of them seen only once. The sequencing sample was made of PBMCs. The origin of this receptor is a man younger than 30 in good health and CMV-seronegative. The chain uses TRBV5-1 and TRBJ2-3, with TRBD2 matching over 9 bases. CDR3 nucleotides: TGCGCCAGCAGCTTGGGACTAGCGGGCACAGATACGCAGTATTTT. Its protein is CASSLGLAGTDTQYF.